This TCR beta chain is drawn from a study of blood T cell repertoires in COVID-19. The overall study: Specimens from acute and convalescent COVID-19 originated in the United States, Italy and Spain. Sources were T cells, B-cell-depleted T cells, or PBMCs; the material itself was cDNA or gDNA.

Authors' processing steps: The assay estimated nucleated cells by amplifying reference gene primers. Data came from immunoSEQ multiplex PCR; TCRdb stores just in-frame clones and leaves some out. V, J and clone size are those of that table, while D and trimming were read from the DNA. The sample records fewer than 110,000 clones, 80% to 95% being singletons. The CDR3 consists of 13 residues. The germline gives CDR1 MDHEN, CDR2 SYDVKM. Trimming stripped 3 bases from V and 8 bases from J, with 13 bases between. Sequenced: peripheral blood. This receptor was identified in a man aged 45-65 years with active COVID-19. The chain employs TRBV28 and TRBJ1-2, with no clear D. CDR3 sequence (DNA): TGTGCCAGCAGTTTCCAGAGAATCGGGGGCTACACCTTC. Encoded protein: CASSFQRIGGYTF.